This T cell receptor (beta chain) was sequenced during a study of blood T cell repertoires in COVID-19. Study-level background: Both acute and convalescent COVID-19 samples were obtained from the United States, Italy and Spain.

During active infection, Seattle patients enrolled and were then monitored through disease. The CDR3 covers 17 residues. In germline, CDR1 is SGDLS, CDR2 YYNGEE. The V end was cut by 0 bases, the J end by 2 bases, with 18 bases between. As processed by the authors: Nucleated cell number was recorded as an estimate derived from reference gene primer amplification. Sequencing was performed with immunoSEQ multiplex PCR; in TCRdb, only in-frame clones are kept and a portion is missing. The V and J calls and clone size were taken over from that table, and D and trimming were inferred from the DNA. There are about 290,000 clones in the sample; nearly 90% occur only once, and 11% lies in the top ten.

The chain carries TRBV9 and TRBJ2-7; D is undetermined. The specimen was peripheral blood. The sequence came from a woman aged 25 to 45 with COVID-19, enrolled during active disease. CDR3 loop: CASSVVHYLRGAYEQYF. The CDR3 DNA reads TGTGCCAGCAGCGTAGTGCACTACCTACGAGGAGCCTACGAGCAGTACTTC. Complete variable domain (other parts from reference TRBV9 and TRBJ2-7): DSGVTQTPKHLITATGQRVTLRCSPRSGDLSVYWYQQSLDQGLQFLIQYYNGEERAKGNILERFSAQQFPDLHSELNLSSLELGDSALYFCASSVVHYLRGAYEQYFGPGTRLTVT.